The clone carrying this T cell receptor beta chain came up many times. This specimen belongs to a study of T cells in Graves' hyperthyroidism and ophthalmopathy. Whole-study context: Peripheral blood was obtained at initial diagnosis, preceding any treatment.

RNA transcripts served as the template for amplifying TCR beta CDR3 regions. The primer set for the first-round RT-PCR of the TCR CDR3 was HTBI. TCRdb re-called the multiplex PCR reads through MiXCR, storing one row per CDR3 protein. Among 550,000 to 650,000 distinct CDR3 sequences listed, around 13% were seen once. Sequencing was done on a sample of blood. The sequence was obtained from a woman aged 35 to 49 with Graves' hyperthyroidism.

Here the CDR3 reads CASSFAGQGNTEAFF. As DNA, the CDR3 is TGTGCCAGCAGTTTTGCGGGACAGGGGAACACTGAAGCTTTCTTT. This chain joins TRBV27 and TRBJ1-1; 9 nucleotides align to TRBD1. The V gene's germline CDR1 is MNHEY and CDR2 SMNVEV (reference sequence). V was pared by 3 bases and J by 1 base, with 3 bases of the junction left unmatched. This CDR3 is built from 15 residues.